This T cell receptor beta chain was sequenced for a study of technical replicates of blood from a few donors (dated by TCRdb to 2017 to 2019). Library preparation used the immunoSEQ multiplex PCR assay. Drawn from immuneACCESS, this table holds only the in-frame rearrangements with V and J called that TCRdb kept. Clones are partly lost; checked studies trace under half to an unresolved V gene and leave the rest unexplained. Present in this sample are tens of thousands of clones, around 97% of which were seen just once. Almost 0.3% of the sample rests with the top ten. Compared with germline, V lacks 4 bases and J lacks 4 bases; bases without a gene match: 2. CDR1 and CDR2 are drawn from the germline V gene: SGHTA, FQGNSA. The CDR3 starts with the cysteine, ends with the phenylalanine, and has 14 residues. Kept here is only the CDR3 DNA, which spans 42 bases and is read in frame from base 1. On this clone: No cognate antigen has been identified for it. Base qualities are not recorded, but no much larger clone differs from it by a single base.

The TCR comes from a human donor in good health. The chain is made from TRBV7-2 and TRBJ2-1; TRBD2 fits 9 bases in the junction. The sequenced sample consisted of T cells isolated from PBMCs. The CDR3 region has the sequence CASSYSGGYNEQFF. The DNA sequence is TGTGCCAGCAGCTATAGCGGGGGTTACAATGAGCAGTTCTTC.